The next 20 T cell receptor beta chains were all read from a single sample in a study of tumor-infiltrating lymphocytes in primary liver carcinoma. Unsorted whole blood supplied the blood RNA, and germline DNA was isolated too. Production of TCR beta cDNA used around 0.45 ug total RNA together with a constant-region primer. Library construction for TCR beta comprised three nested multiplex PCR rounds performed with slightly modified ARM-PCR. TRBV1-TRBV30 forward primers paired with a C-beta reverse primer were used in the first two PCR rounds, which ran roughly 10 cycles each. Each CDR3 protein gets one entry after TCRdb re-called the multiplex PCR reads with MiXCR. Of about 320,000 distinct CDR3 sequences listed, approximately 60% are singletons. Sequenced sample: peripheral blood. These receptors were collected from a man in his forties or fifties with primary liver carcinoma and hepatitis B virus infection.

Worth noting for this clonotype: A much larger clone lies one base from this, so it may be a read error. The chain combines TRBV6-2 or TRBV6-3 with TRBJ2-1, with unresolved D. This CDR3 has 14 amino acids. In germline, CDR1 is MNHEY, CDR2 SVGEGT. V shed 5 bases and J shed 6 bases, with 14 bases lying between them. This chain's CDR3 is CASSTSRPFNEQFF. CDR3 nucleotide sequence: TGTGCCAGCAGTACGTCTAGACCGTTCAATGAGCAGTTCTTC.

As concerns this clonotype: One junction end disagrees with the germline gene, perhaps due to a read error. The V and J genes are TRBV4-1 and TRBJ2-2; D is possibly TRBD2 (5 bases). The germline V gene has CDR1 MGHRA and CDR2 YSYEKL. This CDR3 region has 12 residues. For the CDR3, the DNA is TGCACCAGCAGCCCACTTACCGGGGAGCTGTTCTTT. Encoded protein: CTSSPLTGELFF.

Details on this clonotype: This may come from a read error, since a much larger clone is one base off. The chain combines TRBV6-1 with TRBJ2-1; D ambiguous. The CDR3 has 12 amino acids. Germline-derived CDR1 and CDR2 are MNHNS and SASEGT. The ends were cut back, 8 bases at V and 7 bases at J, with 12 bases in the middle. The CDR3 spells CASASYVNEQFF. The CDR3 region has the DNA TGTGCCAGCGCATCATATGTAAATGAGCAGTTCTTC.

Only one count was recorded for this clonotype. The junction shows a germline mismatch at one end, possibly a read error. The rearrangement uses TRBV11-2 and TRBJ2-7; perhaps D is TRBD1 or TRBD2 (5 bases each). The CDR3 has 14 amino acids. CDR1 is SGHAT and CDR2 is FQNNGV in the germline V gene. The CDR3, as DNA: TGTACCAGCATCCCCAGGGCCATGGGGGACGAGCAGTACTTC. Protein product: CTSIPRAMGDEQYF.

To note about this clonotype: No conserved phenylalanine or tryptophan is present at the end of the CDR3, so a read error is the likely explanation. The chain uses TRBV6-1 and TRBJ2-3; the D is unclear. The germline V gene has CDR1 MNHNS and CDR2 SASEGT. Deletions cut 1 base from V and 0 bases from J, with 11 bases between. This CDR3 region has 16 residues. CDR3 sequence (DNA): TGTGCCAGCAGTGAAGGAATAGCAACTAGCACAGATACGCAGTATTCT. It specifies CASSEGIATSTDTQYS.

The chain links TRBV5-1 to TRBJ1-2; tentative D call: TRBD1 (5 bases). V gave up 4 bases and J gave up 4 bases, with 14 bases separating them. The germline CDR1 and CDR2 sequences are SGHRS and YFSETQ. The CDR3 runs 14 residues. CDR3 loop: CASSENQGSYGYTF. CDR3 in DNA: TGCGCCAGCAGCGAAAATCAGGGTTCCTATGGCTACACCTTC.

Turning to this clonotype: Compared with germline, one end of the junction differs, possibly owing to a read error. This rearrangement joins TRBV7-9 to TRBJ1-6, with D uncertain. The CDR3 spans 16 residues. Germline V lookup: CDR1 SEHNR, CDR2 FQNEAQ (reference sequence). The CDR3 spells CASSPGGAGYNSPIHF. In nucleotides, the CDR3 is TGTGCCAGCAGCCCCGGCGGAGCCGGCTATAATTCACCCATCCACTTT.

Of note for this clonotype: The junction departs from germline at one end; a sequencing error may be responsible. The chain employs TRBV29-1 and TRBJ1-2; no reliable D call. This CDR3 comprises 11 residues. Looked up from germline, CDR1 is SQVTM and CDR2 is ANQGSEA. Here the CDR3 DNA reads TGCAACGTTCGGAGCGAAAAAGGCTACACCTTC. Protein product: CNVRSEKGYTF.

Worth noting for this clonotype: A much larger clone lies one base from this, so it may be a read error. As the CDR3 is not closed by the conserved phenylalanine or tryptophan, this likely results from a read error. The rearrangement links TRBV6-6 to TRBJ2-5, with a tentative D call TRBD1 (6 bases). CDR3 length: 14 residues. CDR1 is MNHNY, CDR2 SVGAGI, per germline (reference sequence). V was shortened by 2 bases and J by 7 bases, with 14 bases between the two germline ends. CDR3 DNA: TGTGCCAGCAGTTACACCCCAGGGGACGGGACCCAGTACTAC. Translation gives CASSYTPGDGTQYY.

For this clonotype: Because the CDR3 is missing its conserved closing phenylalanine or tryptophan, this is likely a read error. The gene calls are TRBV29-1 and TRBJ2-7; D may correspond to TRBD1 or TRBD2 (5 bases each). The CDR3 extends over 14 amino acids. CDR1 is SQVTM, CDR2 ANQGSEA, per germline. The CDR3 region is CRVQGLPRGYEQYS. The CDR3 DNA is TGCAGGGTTCAAGGACTCCCTAGGGGATACGAGCAGTACTCC.

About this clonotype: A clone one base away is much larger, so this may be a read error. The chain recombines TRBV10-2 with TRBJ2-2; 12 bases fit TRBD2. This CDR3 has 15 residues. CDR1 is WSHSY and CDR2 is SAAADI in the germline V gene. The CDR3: CTSSGLAGYSGELFF. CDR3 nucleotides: TGCACCAGCAGTGGACTAGCGGGATACTCCGGGGAGCTGTTTTTT.

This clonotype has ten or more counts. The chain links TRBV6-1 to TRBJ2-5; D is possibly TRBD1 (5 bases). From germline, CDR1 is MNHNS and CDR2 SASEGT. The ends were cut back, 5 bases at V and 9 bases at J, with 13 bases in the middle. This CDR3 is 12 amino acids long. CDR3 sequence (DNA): TGTGCCAGCAGTAAACCCCCAGGGCCCCAGTACTTC. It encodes CASSKPPGPQYF.

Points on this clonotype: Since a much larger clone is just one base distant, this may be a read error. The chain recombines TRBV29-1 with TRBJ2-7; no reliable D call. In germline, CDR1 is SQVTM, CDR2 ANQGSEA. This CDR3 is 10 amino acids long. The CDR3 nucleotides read TGCAGCGCTCTCTCCTACGAGCACTACTTC. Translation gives CSALSYEHYF.

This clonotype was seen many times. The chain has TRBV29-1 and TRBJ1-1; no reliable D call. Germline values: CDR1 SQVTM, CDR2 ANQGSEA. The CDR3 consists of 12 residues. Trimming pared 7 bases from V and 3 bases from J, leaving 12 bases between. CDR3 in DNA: TGCAGCGGTATAGGGCCTGACACTGAAGCTTTCTTT. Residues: CSGIGPDTEAFF.

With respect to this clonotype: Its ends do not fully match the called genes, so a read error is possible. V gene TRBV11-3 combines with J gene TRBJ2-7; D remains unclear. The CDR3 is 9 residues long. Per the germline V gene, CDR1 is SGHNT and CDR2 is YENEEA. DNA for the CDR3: TGTGGCAGCAGATACGAGCAGTATTTC. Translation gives CGSRYEQYF.

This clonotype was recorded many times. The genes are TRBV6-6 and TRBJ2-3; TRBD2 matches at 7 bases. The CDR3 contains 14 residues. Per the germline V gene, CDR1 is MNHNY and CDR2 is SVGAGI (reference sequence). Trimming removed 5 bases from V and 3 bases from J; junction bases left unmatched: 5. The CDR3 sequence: CASSLGGRTDTQYF. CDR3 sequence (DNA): TGTGCCAGCAGTCTGGGCGGGAGAACAGATACGCAGTATTTT.

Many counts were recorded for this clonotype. In DNA, the CDR3 is TGTGCCAGCAGTTACAGCGGGAGGGCAGATACGCAGTATTTT. This gives the protein CASSYSGRADTQYF. The chain couples TRBV6-2 or TRBV6-3 to TRBJ2-3; 10 bases fit TRBD2. Germline CDR1 is MNHEY and CDR2 is SVGEGT. The ends lost 2 bases at V and 4 bases at J; junction bases unmatched: 0. This CDR3 comprises 14 residues.

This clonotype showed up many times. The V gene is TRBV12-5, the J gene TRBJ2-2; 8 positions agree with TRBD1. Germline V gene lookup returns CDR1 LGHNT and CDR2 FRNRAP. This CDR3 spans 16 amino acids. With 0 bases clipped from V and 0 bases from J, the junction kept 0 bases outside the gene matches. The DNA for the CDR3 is TGTGCTAGTGGTTTGGTGACAGGGGCGAACACCGGGGAGCTGTTTTTT. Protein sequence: CASGLVTGANTGELFF.

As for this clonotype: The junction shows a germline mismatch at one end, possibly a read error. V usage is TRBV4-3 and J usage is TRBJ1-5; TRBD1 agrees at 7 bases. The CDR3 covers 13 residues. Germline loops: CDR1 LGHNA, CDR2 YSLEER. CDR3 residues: CASGQSRGQPQHF. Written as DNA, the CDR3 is TGCGCCAGCGGCCAGTCCAGGGGGCAGCCCCAGCATTTT.

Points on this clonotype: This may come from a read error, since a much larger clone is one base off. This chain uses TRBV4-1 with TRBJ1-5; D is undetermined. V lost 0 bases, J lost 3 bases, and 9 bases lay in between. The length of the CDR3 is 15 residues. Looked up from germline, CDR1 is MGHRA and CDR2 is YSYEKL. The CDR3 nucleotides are TGCGCCAGCAGCCAAGATGGTTATAACAATCAGCCCCAGCATTTT. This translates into CASSQDGYNNQPQHF.